Listed below are T cell receptor beta chains from one sample, sequenced in a study of T cells after yellow fever vaccination. One entry per CDR3 protein results from TCRdb running MiXCR on the 5' RACE reads. The sample lists some 200,000 distinct CDR3 sequences; more than 3% were seen once. The source material was CD4+ T cells sorted from PBMCs, sampled 10 days after the yellow fever booster vaccination. These receptors came from a young man who received the YFV17D yellow fever vaccine. The CDR3 runs from the conserved cysteine through the conserved F or W. The D gene is left open where the match is weak. A clone size is listed for some rows: how often the clone was seen (once, few, many), or a class if it is expanded.

>.|TRBJ2-7|TRBV29-1|many
TGCAGCGTTGAGGGGGACGTTACCTACGAGCAGTACTTC
CSVEGDVTYEQYF
>TRBD1|TRBJ2-2|TRBV5-1|few
TGCGCCAGCAGCCCCGACAGGGGGCCCACCGGGGAGCTGTTTTTT
CASSPDRGPTGELFF
>.|TRBJ1-4|TRBV6-6|many
TGTGCCAGCAGTTACCGAGGGGATAGAGAAAAACTGTTTTTT
CASSYRGDREKLFF
>.|TRBJ2-7|TRBV18|.
TGTGCCAGCTCACCAAGGGGGTCTCTCTACGAGCAGTACTTC
CASSPRGSLYEQYF
>TRBD1|TRBJ1-2|TRBV29-1|.
TGCAGCGTTAGACAGGGGGCCGTAGTCTACACCTTC
CSVRQGAVVYTF
>.|TRBJ1-3|TRBV4-3|.
TGCGCCAGCAGCCCAGACGGGTTCGTCGACACCATATATTTT
CASSPDGFVDTIYF
>TRBD2|TRBJ2-5|TRBV5-1|many
TGCGCCAGCAGCTTGGACAGCGGGGGACTAGAGACCCAGTACTTC
CASSLDSGGLETQYF
>TRBD1|TRBJ1-2|TRBV27|many
TGTGCCAGCAGACCTAAGACAGGGATGAACTATGGCTACACCTTC
CASRPKTGMNYGYTF
>TRBD1|TRBJ1-5|TRBV5-6|many
TGTGCCAGCAGCATTCGACAGGGACGGAATAATCAGCCCCAGCATTTT
CASSIRQGRNNQPQHF
>.|TRBJ1-3|TRBV5-1|few
TGCGCCAGCAGCTTGGCTTTGGGCAGCTCTGGAAACACCATATATTTT
CASSLALGSSGNTIYF
>.|TRBJ2-3|TRBV29-1|.
TGCAGCGTTAGGGGGAATACGCAGTATTTT
CSVRGNTQYF
>.|TRBJ2-3|TRBV7-2|.
TGTGCCAGCAGCGAGAACCAAGGAGATACGCAGTATTTT
CASSENQGDTQYF
>TRBD1|TRBJ1-1|TRBV2|few
TGTGCCAGCAGACAGGGGGCCGAAGCTTTCTTT
CASRQGAEAFF
>.|TRBJ1-4|TRBV9|.
TGTGCCAGCAGCGTGGGCCCCGGACCTGAAAAACTGTTTTTT
CASSVGPGPEKLFF
>.|TRBJ2-1|TRBV6-5|many
TGTGCCAGCAGAACATGGTATGGCTCCTACAATGAGCAGTTCTTC
CASRTWYGSYNEQFF
>TRBD1|TRBJ1-2|TRBV4-2|many
TGTGCCAGCAGCCAAGGGGATCAGGGGGATCGTGGCTACACCTTC
CASSQGDQGDRGYTF
>TRBD1|TRBJ2-1|TRBV6-6|many
TGTGCCAGCAGTTACTCATCCCCGGGACAGGGAGGAAATGAGCAGTTCTTC
CASSYSSPGQGGNEQFF
>.|TRBJ2-3|TRBV5-1|many
TGCGCCAGCAGCTTCATGGATACGCAGTATTTT
CASSFMDTQYF
>TRBD2|TRBJ2-7|TRBV18|.
TGTGCCAGCTCACCACAGGGAGGGTACGAGCAGTACTTC
CASSPQGGYEQYF
>.|TRBJ1-1|TRBV12-3/TRBV12-4|.
TGTGCCAGCAGTTCCGGGGGGAGCATGAACACTGAAGCTTTCTTT
CASSSGGSMNTEAFF
>.|TRBJ2-2|TRBV7-2|few
TGTGCCAGCAGCTTAGTACAGGATTACACCGGGGAGCTGTTTTTT
CASSLVQDYTGELFF
>.|TRBJ2-3|TRBV7-2|few
TGTGCCAGCAGCTTGTTTCCAACCCACAGGGATACGCAGTATTTT
CASSLFPTHRDTQYF
>TRBD1|TRBJ2-3|TRBV5-1|.
TGCGCCAGCGGACAGGGGCAGACTGGAGATACGCAGTATTTT
CASGQGQTGDTQYF
>TRBD1|TRBJ2-3|TRBV20-1|many
TGCAGTGCTGTAAACCCGGGACAGGGGGCCGGAGATACGCAGTATTTT
CSAVNPGQGAGDTQYF
>TRBD1|TRBJ1-3|TRBV12-3/TRBV12-4|.
TGTGCCAGCAGTTTCTGGGACAGGGTAAACACCATATATTTT
CASSFWDRVNTIYF
>.|TRBJ2-3|TRBV6-6|many
TGTGCCAGCAGTTACGGGGCGGCAGGGGGCACAGATACGCAGTATTTT
CASSYGAAGGTDTQYF
>TRBD1|TRBJ2-2|TRBV5-1|many
TGCGCCAGCAGTTCGAGGACAGGGTCATCCGGGGAGCTGTTTTTT
CASSSRTGSSGELFF
>TRBD1|TRBJ2-3|TRBV12-3/TRBV12-4|.
TGTGCCAGCAGCCCAACAGGGGGGTTTGCAGATACGCAGTATTTT
CASSPTGGFADTQYF
>TRBD2|TRBJ2-3|TRBV7-9|.
TGTGCCAGCAGCCCAAAAAGCGGGGTTAGCACAGATACGCAGTATTTT
CASSPKSGVSTDTQYF
>.|TRBJ2-3|TRBV6-5|.
TGTGCCAGCAGTTACAGGACTGGAACAGATACGCAGTATTTT
CASSYRTGTDTQYF
>.|TRBJ2-3|TRBV19|few
TGTGCCAGTAGAACAGCAGGCACAGATACGCAGTATTTT
CASRTAGTDTQYF
>.|TRBJ1-2|TRBV5-1|few
TGCGCCAGCAGCTTTTTTGGCAATCCCGATGGCTACACCTTC
CASSFFGNPDGYTF
>.|TRBJ1-1|TRBV5-1|many
TGCGCCAGCAGCTTGGCCGGGCTTAGTTTGAACACTGAAGCTTTCTTT
CASSLAGLSLNTEAFF
>.|TRBJ1-1|TRBV10-3|many
TGTGCCGTATCCAGGGATATGAACACTGAAGCTTTCTTT
CAVSRDMNTEAFF
>.|TRBJ2-3|TRBV5-5|few
TGTGCCAGCAGCTTGGCTGGGGGGTCTAACACAGATACGCAGTATTTT
CASSLAGGSNTDTQYF
>.|TRBJ1-1|TRBV6-2/TRBV6-3|many
TGTGCCAGCAGGGGGACGGGACGGACTGAAGCTTTCTTT
CASRGTGRTEAFF
>TRBD1|TRBJ2-7|TRBV20-1|many
TGCAGTGCTCAACGGACAGGGAGGATCTACGAGCAGTACTTC
CSAQRTGRIYEQYF
>TRBD1|TRBJ2-5|TRBV11-2|.
TGTGCCAGCAGCCCCGGGACAGGGAAAGAGACCCAGTACTTC
CASSPGTGKETQYF
>.|TRBJ2-5|TRBV29-1|.
TGCAGCGTGGCGGCGGGAGAGACCCAGTACTTC
CSVAAGETQYF
>.|TRBJ2-5|TRBV27|many
TGTGCCAGCAGCCTAGGGTCCAGGGAAGAGACCCAGTACTTC
CASSLGSREETQYF
>.|TRBJ2-5|TRBV18|many
TGTGCCAGCTCACCGTTGCCCAGCGGAGAGACCCAGTACTTC
CASSPLPSGETQYF
>.|TRBJ2-6|TRBV18|.
TGTGCCAGCTCACGGGACCCCACAGGGACTGGGGCCAACGTCCTGACTTTC
CASSRDPTGTGANVLTF
>.|TRBJ1-5|TRBV15|.
TGTGCCACCAGCCCCCAGGAATATAGCAATCAGCCCCAGCATTTT
CATSPQEYSNQPQHF
>.|TRBJ2-7|TRBV3-1|.
TGTGCCAGCAGCCAAGATGTGAGGGTGAAGCAGTACTTC
CASSQDVRVKQYF
>TRBD1|TRBJ2-7|TRBV7-2|many
TGTGCCAGCAGCTCGGGGACAGGGGGAGGTTACGAGCAGTACTTC
CASSSGTGGGYEQYF
>.|TRBJ2-5|TRBV29-1|many
TGCAGCGTTGAAATGGGGGAGACCCAGTACTTC
CSVEMGETQYF
>TRBD1|TRBJ2-5|TRBV4-2|many
TGTGCCAGCAGCCAAGATCGAGACAGGGGCAGGGCCCAGTACTTC
CASSQDRDRGRAQYF
>.|TRBJ1-1|TRBV28|many
TGTGCCAGCAGCCGAAGCACTGAAGCTTTCTTT
CASSRSTEAFF
>.|TRBJ1-3|TRBV10-3|.
TGTGCCATCACCCAGGGTGCTGGAAACTCCATATATTTT
CAITQGAGNSIYF
>.|TRBJ1-2|TRBV2|.
TGTGCCGCCGGAGAGGTGGCCAGGAATGGCTACACCTTC
CAAGEVARNGYTF
>.|TRBJ1-2|TRBV12-3/TRBV12-4|many
TGTGCCAGCACCACGCGGGGCTACGGCTACACCTTC
CASTTRGYGYTF
>.|TRBJ2-1|TRBV5-4|.
TGTGCCGTAGCGGAAGGGGATGGCCATGAGCAGTTCTTC
CAVAEGDGHEQFF
>.|TRBJ1-2|TRBV7-2|many
TGTGCCAGCAGCCGGGACACTGCTAACTATGGCTACACCTTC
CASSRDTANYGYTF
>.|TRBJ2-3|TRBV18|few
TGTGCCAGCTCACCATCACTTGCGGGCACAGATACGCAGTATTTT
CASSPSLAGTDTQYF
>.|TRBJ1-1|TRBV10-3|few
TGTGCCATCAGGGAGGGGAGCAACACTGAAGCTTTCTTT
CAIREGSNTEAFF